The rows below give T cell receptor beta chains drawn from one sample of a study of CD8 T cells in Susac syndrome. TCRdb re-called the immunoSEQ multiplex PCR reads with MiXCR, one entry per CDR3 protein. The table records about 120,000 distinct CDR3 sequences, nearly 96% of them present only once. The sample taken for sequencing was CD4+ T cells from PBMCs. Receptors originate from a human donor with Susac syndrome. The CDR3 runs from the conserved cysteine through the conserved F or W. Each record gives: CDR3 protein, CDR3 DNA, D gene, V gene, J gene, clone size. The D gene is left open where the match is weak. The size of a clone is reported for some rows only, either as once, few or many, or as a class for expanded clones.

CASSVNPGGETQYF	TGCGCCAGCAGCGTAAACCCCGGGGGAGAGACCCAGTACTTC	-	TRBV5-1	TRBJ2-5	-
CASSLDPGAVYGYTF	TGTGCCAGCAGCTTAGACCCGGGGGCTGTCTATGGCTACACCTTC	-	TRBV11-2	TRBJ1-2	-
CASSTVSGTSTDTQYF	TGTGCCAGCAGTACCGTTAGCGGGACCAGCACAGATACGCAGTATTTT	TRBD2	TRBV12-3/TRBV12-4	TRBJ2-3	-
CASSISGRPVGYTF	TGTGCCAGTAGTATCTCCGGACGACCGGTTGGCTACACCTTC	-	TRBV19	TRBJ1-2	-
CSASTTSNQPQHF	TGCAGTGCTAGTACCACCAGCAATCAGCCCCAGCATTTT	-	TRBV20-1	TRBJ1-5	once
CASNGPNQETQYF	TGTGCCAGCAATGGACCCAACCAAGAGACCCAGTACTTC	-	TRBV5-6	TRBJ2-5	-
CASSPTSGSSYEQYF	TGTGCCAGCTCACCAACTAGCGGGAGCTCCTACGAGCAGTACTTC	TRBD2	TRBV18	TRBJ2-7	-
CSAEGRNDPSGANVLTF	TGCAGTGCTGAGGGGCGAAACGACCCCTCTGGGGCCAACGTCCTGACTTTC	-	TRBV20-1	TRBJ2-6	-
CASSWAGVANEQFF	TGTGCCAGCAGCTGGGCGGGAGTGGCGAATGAGCAGTTCTTC	TRBD2	TRBV11-2	TRBJ2-1	-
CASSLEYQETQYF	TGTGCCAGCAGCTTAGAATACCAAGAGACCCAGTACTTC	-	TRBV7-9	TRBJ2-5	-
CAWRATNTGELFF	TGTGCCTGGAGGGCAACGAACACCGGGGAGCTGTTTTTT	-	TRBV30	TRBJ2-2	-
CASSAYFGELFF	TGTGCCAGCAGTGCTTATTTCGGGGAGCTGTTTTTT	-	TRBV6-1	TRBJ2-2	-
CATSDGSYNEQFF	TGTGCCACCAGTGACGGCTCCTACAATGAGCAGTTCTTC	-	TRBV24-1	TRBJ2-1	once
CASRSNGLPDEQYF	TGTGCCAGCAGAAGCAACGGCCTCCCGGACGAGCAGTACTTC	-	TRBV3-1	TRBJ2-7	-
CASSVGTNYGYTF	TGTGCCAGCAGCGTAGGGACGAACTATGGCTACACCTTC	-	TRBV9	TRBJ1-2	-
CASSAGSYEQYF	TGTGCCAGCTCCGCCGGTTCCTACGAGCAGTACTTC	-	TRBV18	TRBJ2-7	-
CATSRDTWTSGSQETQYF	TGTGCCACCAGCAGAGACACCTGGACTAGCGGGAGCCAAGAGACCCAGTACTTC	TRBD2	TRBV15	TRBJ2-5	-
CASSSRTGGGNSNQPQHF	TGTGCCAGCAGCTCAAGGACAGGGGGAGGGAATAGCAATCAGCCCCAGCATTTT	TRBD1	TRBV7-8	TRBJ1-5	once
CASSLFYEQYF	TGTGCCAGCAGTTTATTCTACGAGCAGTACTTC	-	TRBV28	TRBJ2-7	-
CASSQYTGEPLGYTF	TGTGCCAGCAGCCAATACACAGGGGAGCCCCTTGGCTACACCTTC	TRBD1	TRBV4-2	TRBJ1-2	once
CASGLMFPGNTIYF	TGTGCCAGCGGGCTCATGTTCCCTGGAAACACCATATATTTT	-	TRBV28	TRBJ1-3	once
CSATPGQGVGSTEAFF	TGCAGTGCCACGCCGGGACAGGGGGTAGGTTCGACTGAAGCTTTCTTT	TRBD1	TRBV20-1	TRBJ1-1	-
CSATDQGPNEQFF	TGCAGTGCAACCGATCAGGGCCCCAATGAGCAGTTCTTC	-	TRBV20-1	TRBJ2-1	-
CSARGEGRPYEQYF	TGCAGTGCTAGAGGTGAGGGCCGGCCCTACGAGCAGTACTTC	-	TRBV20-1	TRBJ2-7	-
CSADSSGRAETQYF	TGCAGTGCAGACTCTAGCGGGAGGGCGGAGACCCAGTACTTC	TRBD2	TRBV20-1	TRBJ2-5	-
CSAAEGAMGANVLTF	TGCAGTGCAGCGGAGGGGGCAATGGGGGCCAACGTCCTGACTTTC	-	TRBV20-1	TRBJ2-6	-
CASSLAGGSRAQYF	TGTGCCAGCAGCTTGGCTGGGGGATCACGGGCGCAGTATTTT	-	TRBV5-4	TRBJ2-3	-
CASSQGKGASAGTQYF	TGTGCCAGCAGCCAAGGCAAGGGGGCTTCGGCGGGGACCCAGTACTTC	TRBD1	TRBV5-6	TRBJ2-5	-
CASSLGSQVNTEAFF	TGTGCCAGCAGCTTAGGCTCACAGGTGAACACTGAAGCTTTCTTT	-	TRBV7-9	TRBJ1-1	once
CASSLDSNYGYTF	TGTGCCAGCTCCTTAGACAGTAACTATGGCTACACCTTC	-	TRBV6-6	TRBJ1-2	-
CASSLGFLAGGRQRQETQYF	TGTGCCAGCAGCTTAGGCTTCCTAGCGGGAGGGCGCCAACGGCAAGAGACCCAGTACTTC	TRBD2	TRBV11-1	TRBJ2-5	-
CSVEGLAGHEQYF	TGCAGCGTTGAAGGACTAGCTGGCCACGAGCAGTACTTC	TRBD2	TRBV29-1	TRBJ2-7	-
CSAPPPTADTQYF	TGCAGTGCCCCGCCCCCGACGGCAGATACGCAGTATTTT	-	TRBV20-1	TRBJ2-3	-
CASSPPVRATEQYF	TGTGCCAGCAGCCCCCCCGTTCGGGCTACCGAGCAGTACTTC	-	TRBV3-1	TRBJ2-7	-
CASSPQGFVTEAFF	TGTGCCAGCAGTCCACAGGGGTTCGTAACTGAAGCTTTCTTT	TRBD1	TRBV7-8	TRBJ1-1	-
CASSRGQDPSKYEQYF	TGTGCCAGCTCCCGGGGACAGGACCCATCCAAGTACGAGCAGTACTTC	TRBD1	TRBV18	TRBJ2-7	-
CASSYNRRSTDTQYF	TGTGCCAGCAGCTACAACAGGAGAAGCACAGATACGCAGTATTTT	-	TRBV14	TRBJ2-3	-